Following are 16 T cell receptor beta chains from one sample sequenced in a study of T cells after yellow fever vaccination. TCRdb redid the calling of the 5' RACE reads with MiXCR, one entry per CDR3 protein. The sample holds some 390,000 distinct CDR3 sequences, around 20% seen once. This specimen was PBMCs, taken before the yellow fever booster vaccination. These receptors originate from a man in his late teens or twenties who received the YFV17D yellow fever vaccine.

This chain uses TRBV4-1 with TRBJ2-4, with 10 nucleotides matching TRBD1. J lost 6 bases, V lost 4 bases, and 12 bases had no gene match. Germline-derived CDR1 and CDR2 are MGHRA and YSYEKL. The CDR3 loop spans 17 amino acids. CDR3 residues: CASSLNPDRGLGNIQYF. DNA of the CDR3: TGCGCCAGCAGCCTGAACCCCGACAGGGGGCTTGGAAACATTCAGTACTTC.

The chain joins TRBV20-1 to TRBJ1-4, with D uncertain. In germline, CDR1 is DFQATT, CDR2 SNEGSKA (reference sequence). This CDR3 has 13 amino acids. The CDR3 protein is CAWEGGANEKLFF. In DNA, the CDR3 is TGCGCGTGGGAGGGTGGGGCTAATGAAAAACTGTTTTTT.

The chain links TRBV5-1 to TRBJ1-6; unclear D gene. V lost 1 base and J 9 bases, leaving 11 bases between the germline ends. This CDR3 is 14 amino acids long. CDR1 is SGHRS, CDR2 YFSETQ, per germline. The CDR3: CASSLNRAFSPLHF. DNA for the CDR3: TGCGCCAGCAGCTTGAATAGGGCTTTTTCACCCCTCCACTTT.

This clonotype was observed a handful of times. The chain employs TRBV6-5 and TRBJ1-5; no reliable D call. The length of the CDR3 is 14 residues. V lost 2 bases to trimming and J lost 5 bases, with 10 bases between them. Germline values: CDR1 MNHEY, CDR2 SVGAGI. The CDR3: CASSYNREDQPQHF. CDR3 DNA: TGTGCCAGCAGTTACAACAGAGAGGATCAGCCCCAGCATTTT.

The chain joins TRBV19 to TRBJ2-3; D may be TRBD1 (5 bases). CDR1 is LNHDA and CDR2 is SQIVND in the germline V gene (reference sequence). The CDR3 has 14 amino acids. V lost 5 bases and J lost 4, with 13 bases in between. The CDR3 loop is CASSLGAGSDTQYF. CDR3 nucleotide sequence: TGTGCCAGTAGTCTTGGGGCAGGGTCAGATACGCAGTATTTT.

This clonotype was seen a few times. The gene calls are TRBV18 and TRBJ1-1, with D unresolved. Germline V gene sequence: CDR1 KGHSH, CDR2 LQKENI. The CDR3 runs to 16 residues. The V end was cut by 4 bases, the J end by 5 bases, with 20 bases between. CDR3 sequence reads: CASSRIDQRRGTEAFF. The DNA of the CDR3 is TGTGCCAGCTCACGAATAGATCAAAGGAGAGGTACTGAAGCTTTCTTT.

J is TRBJ2-5 and V is TRBV10-2; 9 bases align to TRBD2. Germline CDR1 reads WSHSY; CDR2 reads SAAADI. V shed 7 bases, J shed 7 bases, and the junction held 7 bases outside the gene matches. CDR3 length equals 13 residues. The CDR3 spells CASTLSGGGTQYF. The CDR3 DNA sequence: TGCGCCAGCACTCTTAGCGGGGGAGGGACCCAGTACTTC.

This clonotype was observed a few times. The chain links TRBV18 to TRBJ1-1; tentatively, D is TRBD1 (5 bases). Germline V CDR1 and CDR2: KGHSH, LQKENI. Trimming shortened V by 6 bases and J by 3 bases, and 14 bases separated the two germline ends. The CDR3 is 14 residues long. CDR3 amino acids: CASSQGAGYTEAFF. Written as DNA, the CDR3 is TGTGCCAGCTCCCAGGGAGCGGGGTACACTGAAGCTTTCTTT.

This clonotype was counted between two and nine times. This sequence joins TRBV4-3 and TRBJ1-4; weak D call: TRBD1 (6 bases). The V gene lost 4 bases and the J gene lost 8 bases, with 14 bases spanning the gap. From germline, CDR1 is LGHNA and CDR2 YSLEER. The CDR3 spans 14 residues. CDR3 DNA sequence: TGCGCCAGCAGCCCTGCGGTGGGGGGCGAAAAACTGTTTTTT. Translation: CASSPAVGGEKLFF.

This clonotype showed up just a few times. V gene TRBV3-1 combines with J gene TRBJ2-1; no clear D gene. This CDR3 comprises 12 residues. V was cut by 5 bases and J by 10 bases, with 12 bases left in between. Germline V lookup: CDR1 LGHDT, CDR2 YNNKEL (reference sequence). For the CDR3, the DNA is TGTGCCAGCAGCTCCCGACGCCTAGAGCAGTTCTTC. Its translation: CASSSRRLEQFF.

This chain joins TRBV11-2 and TRBJ1-1, with 7 bases matching TRBD1. With 3 bases clipped from V and 2 bases from J, the junction kept 6 bases outside the gene matches. The V gene's germline CDR1 is SGHAT and CDR2 FQNNGV. This CDR3 comprises 15 residues. Written as DNA, the CDR3 is TGTGCCAGCAGCTTGGGACAGAGTTATAACACTGAAGCTTTCTTT. It yields the protein CASSLGQSYNTEAFF.

The chain combines TRBV5-1 with TRBJ2-5; D may match TRBD1 or TRBD2 (5 bases each). The CDR3 consists of 14 residues. CDR1 SGHRS and CDR2 YFSETQ come from the germline V gene. Trimming took off 7 bases at V and 5 bases at J, with 18 bases between the two ends. The CDR3 protein is CASGRQPRGETQYF. Written as DNA, the CDR3 is TGCGCCAGCGGACGACAGCCCCGAGGGGAGACCCAGTACTTC. Full variable domain (rest looked up from reference TRBV5-1 and TRBJ2-5): KAGVTQTPRYLIKTRGQQVTLSCSPISGHRSVSWYQQTPGQGLQFLFEYFSETQRNKGNFPGRFSGRQFSNSRSEMNVSTLELGDSALYLCASGRQPRGETQYFGPGTRLLVL.

This clonotype has more than one count but fewer than ten. The J gene is TRBJ1-5, the V gene TRBV15, with D maybe TRBD1 (5 bases). Germline V gene data show CDR1 as LNHNV and CDR2 as YYDKDF (reference sequence). The length of the CDR3 is 15 residues. V was shortened by 5 bases and J by 1 base, with 12 bases between the two germline ends. CDR3 in amino acids: CATSVLRGSNQPQHF. For the CDR3, the DNA is TGTGCCACCAGCGTCCTACGGGGCAGCAATCAGCCCCAGCATTTT.

This clonotype was counted only a few times. A read error may account for a junction end that differs from germline. The gene calls are TRBV3-1 and TRBJ2-2, with 10 bases that match TRBD1. CDR1 is LGHDT and CDR2 is YNNKEL in the germline V gene (reference sequence). This CDR3 is 16 amino acids long. This CDR3 reads CSSSHNRDRGGGELFF. The CDR3 DNA is TGTTCCAGCAGCCACAACCGGGACAGGGGTGGCGGGGAGCTGTTTTTT.

The chain recombines TRBV6-5 with TRBJ1-1; D gene unclear. The length of the CDR3 is 13 residues. Germline V gene sequence: CDR1 MNHEY, CDR2 SVGAGI. Trimming left V 4 bases short and J 6 bases short, with 12 bases between. The chain's CDR3 is CASSSGGGAEAFF. As DNA, the CDR3 is TGTGCCAGCAGTTCTGGCGGTGGAGCTGAAGCTTTCTTT.

This rearrangement joins TRBV4-2 to TRBJ1-2, with D possibly being TRBD1 (6 bases). This CDR3 spans 15 amino acids. V was trimmed by 0 bases and J by 7 bases, leaving 15 bases between them. Germline CDR1 reads LGHNA; CDR2 reads YNFKEQ. The CDR3 bases are TGTGCCAGCAGCCAAGACCAGGGGCGGGTCGGTGGCTACACCTTC. Its protein product is CASSQDQGRVGGYTF.